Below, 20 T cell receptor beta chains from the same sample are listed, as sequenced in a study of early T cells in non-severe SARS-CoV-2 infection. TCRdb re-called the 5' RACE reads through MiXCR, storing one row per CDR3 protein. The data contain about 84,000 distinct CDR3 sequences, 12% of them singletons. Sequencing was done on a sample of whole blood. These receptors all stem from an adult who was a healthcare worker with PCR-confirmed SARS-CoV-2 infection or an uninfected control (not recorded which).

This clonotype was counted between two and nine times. The CDR3 is CASSPQTGRHTEAFF. The CDR3 coding sequence is TGTGCCAGCAGCCCCCAGACAGGGAGGCACACTGAAGCTTTCTTT. The chain carries TRBV9 and TRBJ1-1, with TRBD1 matching 7 bases. The CDR3 runs 15 residues. Germline trimming cut 4 bases from V and 3 bases from J; bases unmatched to any gene: 9. The germline V gene encodes CDR1 SGDLS and CDR2 YYNGEE. The full variable domain, in which reference TRBV9 and TRBJ1-1 provide the parts outside the CDR3, is DSGVTQTPKHLITATGQRVTLRCSPRSGDLSVYWYQQSLDQGLQFLIQYYNGEERAKGNILERFSAQQFPDLHSELNLSSLELGDSALYFCASSPQTGRHTEAFFGQGTRLTVV.

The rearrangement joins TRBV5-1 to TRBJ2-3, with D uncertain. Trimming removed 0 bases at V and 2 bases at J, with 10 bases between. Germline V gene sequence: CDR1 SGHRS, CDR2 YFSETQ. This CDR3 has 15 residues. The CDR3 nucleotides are TGCGCCAGCAGCTTGGCCGCCGGTTACACAGATACGCAGTATTTT. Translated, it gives CASSLAAGYTDTQYF.

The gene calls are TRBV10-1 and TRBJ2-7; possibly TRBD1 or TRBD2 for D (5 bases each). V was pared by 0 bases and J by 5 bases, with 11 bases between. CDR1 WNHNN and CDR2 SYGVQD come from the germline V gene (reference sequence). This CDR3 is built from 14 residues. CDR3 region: CASSESGERNEQYF. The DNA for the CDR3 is TGCGCCAGCAGTGAGTCGGGGGAAAGAAACGAGCAGTACTTC.

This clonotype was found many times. DNA for the CDR3: TGTGCCAGCAGCTTAGTCCTAACAGGGGCGGACACTGAAGCTTTCTTT. Its protein is CASSLVLTGADTEAFF. The chain recombines TRBV11-3 with TRBJ1-1, with 7 bases identical to TRBD1. Germline V lookup: CDR1 SGHNT, CDR2 YENEEA. This CDR3 comprises 16 residues. V shed 1 base and J 3 bases; nucleotides not matched to a gene: 8.

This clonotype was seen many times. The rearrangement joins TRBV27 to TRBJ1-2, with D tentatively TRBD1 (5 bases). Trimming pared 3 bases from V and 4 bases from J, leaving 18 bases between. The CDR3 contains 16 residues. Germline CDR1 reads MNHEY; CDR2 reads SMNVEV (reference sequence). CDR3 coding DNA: TGTGCCAGCAGTTTTCAACTCCCCGGGGCTCTCTATGGCTACACCTTC. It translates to CASSFQLPGALYGYTF.

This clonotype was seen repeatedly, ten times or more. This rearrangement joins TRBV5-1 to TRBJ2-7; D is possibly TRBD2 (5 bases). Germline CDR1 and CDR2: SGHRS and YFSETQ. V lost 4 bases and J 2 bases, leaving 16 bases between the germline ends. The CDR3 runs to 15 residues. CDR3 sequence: CASSPDPTLAYEQYF. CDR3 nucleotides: TGCGCCAGCAGCCCGGACCCTACACTAGCCTACGAGCAGTACTTC.

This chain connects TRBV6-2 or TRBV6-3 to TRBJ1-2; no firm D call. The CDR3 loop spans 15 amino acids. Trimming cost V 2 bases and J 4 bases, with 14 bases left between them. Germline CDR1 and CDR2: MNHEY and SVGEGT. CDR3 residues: CASSYLAAKSYGYTF. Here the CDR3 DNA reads TGTGCCAGCAGTTACCTGGCAGCCAAGTCCTATGGCTACACCTTC.

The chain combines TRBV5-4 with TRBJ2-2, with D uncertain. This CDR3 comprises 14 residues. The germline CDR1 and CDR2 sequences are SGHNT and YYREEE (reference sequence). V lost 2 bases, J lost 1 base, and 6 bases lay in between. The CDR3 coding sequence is TGTGCCAGCAGCTTTACGGTGAACACCGGGGAGCTGTTTTTT. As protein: CASSFTVNTGELFF.

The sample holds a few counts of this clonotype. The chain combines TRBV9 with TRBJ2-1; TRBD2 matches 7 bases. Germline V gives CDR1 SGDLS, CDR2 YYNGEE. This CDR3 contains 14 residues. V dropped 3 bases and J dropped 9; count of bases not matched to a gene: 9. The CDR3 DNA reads TGTGCCAGCAGCGGTAGGACTAGTGGGGGTGAGCAGTTCTTC. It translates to CASSGRTSGGEQFF.

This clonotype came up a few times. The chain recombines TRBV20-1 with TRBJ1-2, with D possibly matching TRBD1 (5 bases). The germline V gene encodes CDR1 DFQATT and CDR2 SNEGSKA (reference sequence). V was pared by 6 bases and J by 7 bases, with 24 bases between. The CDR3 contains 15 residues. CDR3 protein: CSAVLLAGTAGGYTF. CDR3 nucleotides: TGCAGTGCCGTTCTACTCGCCGGGACGGCCGGTGGCTACACCTTC.

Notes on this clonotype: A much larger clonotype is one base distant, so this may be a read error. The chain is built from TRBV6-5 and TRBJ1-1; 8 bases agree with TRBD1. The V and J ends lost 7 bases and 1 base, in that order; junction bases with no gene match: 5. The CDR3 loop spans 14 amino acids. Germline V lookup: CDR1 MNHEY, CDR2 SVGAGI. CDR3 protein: CASNRQGQNTEAFF. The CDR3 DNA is TGTGCCAGCAATCGACAGGGGCAGAACACTGAAGCTTTCTTT.

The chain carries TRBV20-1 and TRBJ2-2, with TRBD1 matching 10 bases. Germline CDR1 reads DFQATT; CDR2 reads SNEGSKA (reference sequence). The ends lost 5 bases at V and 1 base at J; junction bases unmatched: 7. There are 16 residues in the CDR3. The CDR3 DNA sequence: TGCAGTGCTGCGACAGGGGGCGCGGTGAACACCGGGGAGCTGTTTTTT. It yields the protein CSAATGGAVNTGELFF.

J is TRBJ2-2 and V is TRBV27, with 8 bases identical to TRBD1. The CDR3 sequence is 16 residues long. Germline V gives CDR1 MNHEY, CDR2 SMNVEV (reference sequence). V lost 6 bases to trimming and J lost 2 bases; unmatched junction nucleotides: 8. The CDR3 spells CASSYFGTGNTGELFF. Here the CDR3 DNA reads TGTGCCAGCAGCTATTTCGGGACAGGAAACACCGGGGAGCTGTTTTTT.

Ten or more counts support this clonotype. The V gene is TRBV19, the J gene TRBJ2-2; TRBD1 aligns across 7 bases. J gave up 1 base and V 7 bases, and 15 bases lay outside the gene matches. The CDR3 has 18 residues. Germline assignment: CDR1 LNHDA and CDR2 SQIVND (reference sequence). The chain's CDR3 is CASTYPSNRGKNTGELFF. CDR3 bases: TGTGCCAGTACCTACCCCTCGAACAGGGGAAAGAACACCGGGGAGCTGTTTTTT. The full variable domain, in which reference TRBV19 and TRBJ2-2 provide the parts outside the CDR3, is DGGITQSPKYLFRKEGQNVTLSCEQNLNHDAMYWYRQDPGQGLRLIYYSQIVNDFQKGDIAEGYSVSREKKESFPLTVTSAQKNPTAFYLCASTYPSNRGKNTGELFFGEGSRLTVL.

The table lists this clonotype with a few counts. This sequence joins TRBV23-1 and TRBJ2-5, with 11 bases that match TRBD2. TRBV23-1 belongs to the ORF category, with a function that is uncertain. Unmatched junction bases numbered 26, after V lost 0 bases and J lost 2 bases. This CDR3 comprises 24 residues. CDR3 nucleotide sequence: TGCGCCAGCAGTCAATCGGGGAGCGCTAGCGGGAGGAGGGGGCTACGTAGCACGCAAGAGACCCAGTACTTC. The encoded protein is CASSQSGSASGRRGLRSTQETQYF.

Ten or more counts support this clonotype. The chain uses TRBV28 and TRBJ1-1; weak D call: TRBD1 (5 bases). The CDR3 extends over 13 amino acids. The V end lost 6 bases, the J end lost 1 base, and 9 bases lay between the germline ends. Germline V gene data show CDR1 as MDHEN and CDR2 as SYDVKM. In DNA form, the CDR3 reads TGTGCCAGCAGAATGACAGCGAACACTGAAGCTTTCTTT. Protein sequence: CASRMTANTEAFF.

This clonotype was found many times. The CDR3 spells CASSRGLAGVNEQFF. The CDR3 DNA reads as TGTGCCAGTAGCCGGGGACTAGCGGGAGTAAATGAGCAGTTCTTC. J is TRBJ2-1 and V is TRBV19; 14 nucleotides line up with TRBD2. This CDR3 region has 15 residues. Germline CDR1 LNHDA, CDR2 SQIVND (reference sequence). After removal of 6 bases from V and 7 bases from J, the junction contained 5 bases not matched to a gene.

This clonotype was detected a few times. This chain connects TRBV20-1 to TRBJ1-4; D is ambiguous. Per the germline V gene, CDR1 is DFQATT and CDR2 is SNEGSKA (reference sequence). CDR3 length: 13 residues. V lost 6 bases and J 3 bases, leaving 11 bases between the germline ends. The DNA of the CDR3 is TGCAGTGCCGCCGGGCAGGCTAATGAAAAACTGTTTTTT. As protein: CSAAGQANEKLFF.

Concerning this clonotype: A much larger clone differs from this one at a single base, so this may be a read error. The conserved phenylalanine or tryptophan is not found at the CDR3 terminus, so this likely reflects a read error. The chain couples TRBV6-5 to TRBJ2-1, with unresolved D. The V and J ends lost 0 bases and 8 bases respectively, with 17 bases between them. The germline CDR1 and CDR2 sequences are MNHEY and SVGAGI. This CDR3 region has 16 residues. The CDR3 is CASSYSRDEAQYEQFS. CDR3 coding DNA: TGTGCCAGCAGTTACTCCCGAGATGAAGCCCAGTATGAGCAGTTCTCC.

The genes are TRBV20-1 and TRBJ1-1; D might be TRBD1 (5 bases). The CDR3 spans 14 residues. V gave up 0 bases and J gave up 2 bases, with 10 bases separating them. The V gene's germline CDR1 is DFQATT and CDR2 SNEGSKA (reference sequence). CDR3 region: CSAREWGLNTEAFF. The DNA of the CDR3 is TGCAGTGCTAGAGAATGGGGGTTAAACACTGAAGCTTTCTTT.